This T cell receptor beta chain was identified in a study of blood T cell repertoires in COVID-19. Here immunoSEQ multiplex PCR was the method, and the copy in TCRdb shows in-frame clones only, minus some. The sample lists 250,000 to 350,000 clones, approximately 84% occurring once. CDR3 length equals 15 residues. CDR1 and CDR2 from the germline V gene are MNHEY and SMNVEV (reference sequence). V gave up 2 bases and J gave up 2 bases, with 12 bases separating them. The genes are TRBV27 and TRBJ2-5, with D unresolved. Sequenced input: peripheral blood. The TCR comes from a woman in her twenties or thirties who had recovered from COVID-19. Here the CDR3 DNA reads TGTGCCAGCAGTTTACAACTAAACCTGCAAGAGACCCAGTACTTC. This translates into CASSLQLNLQETQYF.